The 16 T cell receptor beta chains below come from one sample, sequenced in a study of cytomegalovirus exposure and HLA in healthy donors. 60 Vbeta and 13 Jbeta primers were used in PCR. Profiled with immunoSEQ multiplex PCR; TCRdb holds only in-frame clones, not every one. The table lists approximately 130,000 clones, roughly 89% of them singletons. Sequences were obtained from PBMCs. The receptors stem from a woman aged 25 to 39 in good health and CMV-seronegative.

The V call is TRBV28, the J call TRBJ2-1, with D tentatively TRBD2 (5 bases). This CDR3 is 15 amino acids long. With 2 bases removed from V and 0 bases from J, the gap between germline ends came to 8 bases. The germline V gene has CDR1 MDHEN and CDR2 SYDVKM. The CDR3 DNA reads as TGTGCCAGCAGTTTAGGGCTAGCCTCCTACAATGAGCAGTTCTTC. Translation: CASSLGLASYNEQFF.

The rearrangement joins TRBV10-3 to TRBJ1-2; D is possibly TRBD1 (6 bases). V was trimmed by 11 bases and J by 4 bases, leaving 17 bases between them. Germline V gene sequence: CDR1 ENHRY, CDR2 SYGVKD. The CDR3 sequence is 13 residues long. CDR3 protein: CAANGVQGYGYTF. Here the CDR3 DNA reads TGTGCCGCAAATGGGGTACAGGGCTATGGCTACACCTTC.

The V and J genes are TRBV7-2 and TRBJ2-3, with 7 bases fitting TRBD2. The CDR3 totals 18 residues. The V gene end was trimmed by 5 bases and the J gene end by 0 bases; junction bases not matched to a gene: 14. The V gene's germline CDR1 is SGHTA and CDR2 FQGNSA. DNA for the CDR3: TGTGCCAGCAGCGAGGAGCGGGATTTCCTACCGAGCACAGATACGCAGTATTTT. Translating it yields CASSEERDFLPSTDTQYF.

J is TRBJ1-4 and V is TRBV11-2, with 7 bases that match TRBD1. Germline V gene data show CDR1 as SGHAT and CDR2 as FQNNGV. The CDR3 runs to 13 residues. V lost 5 bases, J lost 15 bases, and 12 bases stayed unmatched. The CDR3 loop is CASSSLDGRGLFF. CDR3 nucleotides: TGTGCCAGCAGCAGCTTGGATGGCAGGGGGTTGTTTTTT.

This clone was seen just once. The V gene is TRBV28, the J gene TRBJ1-4; D is undetermined. Looked up from germline, CDR1 is MDHEN and CDR2 is SYDVKM. Deletions cut 2 bases from V and 8 bases from J, with 3 bases between. CDR3 size: 11 residues. The CDR3 is CASSLREKLFF. CDR3 sequence (DNA): TGTGCCAGCAGTTTACGGGAAAAACTGTTTTTT.

This chain joins TRBV18 and TRBJ2-2; a weak D match, TRBD2 (6 bases). The CDR3 has 12 residues. The germline V gene has CDR1 KGHSH and CDR2 LQKENI. Deletions cut 5 bases from V and 5 bases from J, with 6 bases between. CDR3 nucleotide sequence: TGTGCCAGCTCAAGCGGGACCGGGGAGCTGTTTTTT. Translated: CASSSGTGELFF.

The chain recombines TRBV20-1 with TRBJ2-1, with D hard to call. CDR1 DFQATT and CDR2 SNEGSKA come from the germline V gene (reference sequence). The germline V and J ends were trimmed by 3 bases and 10 bases, with 10 bases remaining between them. The CDR3 is 11 amino acids. The chain's CDR3 is CSASIVLEQFF. The CDR3 DNA reads as TGCAGTGCTAGTATAGTCCTAGAGCAGTTCTTC.

The rearrangement links TRBV7-7 to TRBJ2-1; 9 bases match TRBD1. The CDR3 runs to 15 residues. Trimming took 5 bases from V and 1 from J; bases not matched to a gene: 3. Germline CDR1 reads SSHAT; CDR2 reads FNYEAQ (reference sequence). CDR3 sequence: CASSRGQGSYNEQFF. The CDR3 DNA reads TGTGCCAGCAGCCGGGGACAGGGATCCTACAATGAGCAGTTCTTC.

About this clone: At one end the junction does not follow the germline gene, possibly because of a read error. This sequence joins TRBV7-6 and TRBJ1-1; possible D gene TRBD1, 5 bases. In germline, CDR1 is SGHVS, CDR2 FNYEAQ. There are 13 residues in the CDR3. The DNA of the CDR3 is TGTGTCAGCACCGCCATGGGGGGCACTGAAGCTTTCTTT. It codes for CVSTAMGGTEAFF. The full variable domain, with the rest looked up from reference TRBV7-6 and TRBJ1-1, is GAGVSQSPRYKVTKRGQDVALRCDPISGHVSLYWYRQALGQGPEFLTYFNYEAQQDKSGLPNDRFSAERPEGSISTLTIQRTEQRDSAMYRCVSTAMGGTEAFFGQGTRLTVV.

The DNA for the CDR3 is TGTGCCAGCAGCTTGGACCGGTACACCTTC. It is translated as CASSLDRYTF. This chain links TRBV5-8 with TRBJ1-2; D remains unclear. The CDR3 is made up of 10 amino acids. Trimming removed 0 bases from V and 11 bases from J, with 5 bases in between. Germline V CDR1 and CDR2: SGHTS, YDEGEE.

The chain recombines TRBV11-2 with TRBJ1-4; D is perhaps TRBD1 (6 bases). Germline values: CDR1 SGHAT, CDR2 FQNNGV. Trimming removed 2 bases at V and 7 bases at J, with 17 bases between. The CDR3 is 16 amino acids. The CDR3 is CASSLFEEQGFEKLFF. As DNA, the CDR3 is TGTGCCAGCAGCTTATTTGAGGAACAGGGATTTGAAAAACTGTTTTTT.

This chain uses TRBV19 with TRBJ1-3; D unclear. Trimming took off 1 base at V and 0 bases at J, with 13 bases between the two ends. Germline V gives CDR1 LNHDA, CDR2 SQIVND (reference sequence). CDR3 length: 17 amino acids. The CDR3 here is CASSIGGSHSSGNTIYF. The CDR3 nucleotides are TGTGCCAGTAGTATAGGAGGTTCGCATAGCTCTGGAAACACCATATATTTT.

This clone appeared a single time. The gene calls are TRBV28 and TRBJ2-3; 10 bases are a match to TRBD2. The CDR3 runs 18 residues. Losses at the gene ends were 5 bases for V and 10 bases for J; bases not matched to a gene: 21. Germline assignment: CDR1 MDHEN and CDR2 SYDVKM. The CDR3 nucleotides are TGTGCCAGCAGTGACAGGTACGGACTAGCGGACGACCTGGGAGCGCAGTATTTT. Residues: CASSDRYGLADDLGAQYF.

CDR3 sequence (DNA): TGTGCCAGCAGCCCCACGTCGGGTCAGCCCCAGCATTTT. Protein: CASSPTSGQPQHF. The J gene is TRBJ1-5, the V gene TRBV5-5; D gene uncertain. The V gene lost 4 bases and the J gene lost 6 bases, with 11 bases spanning the gap. CDR3 length equals 13 residues. CDR1 is SGHKS and CDR2 is YYEKEE in the germline V gene (reference sequence).

The rearrangement joins TRBV27 to TRBJ2-2, with 7 bases fitting TRBD1. The CDR3 sequence is 16 residues long. Germline CDR1 reads MNHEY; CDR2 reads SMNVEV (reference sequence). The V segment lost 6 bases and the J segment 6 bases; nucleotides outside the gene matches: 13. This CDR3 reads CASSTGQPSVPGELFF. CDR3 in DNA: TGTGCCAGCAGCACGGGACAGCCCTCGGTACCCGGGGAGCTGTTTTTT.

The V and J genes are TRBV4-3 and TRBJ2-1, with 10 bases matching TRBD2. Germline CDR1 and CDR2: LGHNA and YSLEER. The CDR3 runs to 17 residues. After removal of 0 bases from V and 2 bases from J, the junction contained 4 bases not matched to a gene. Here the CDR3 reads CASSQDKTSGPYNEQFF. CDR3 in DNA: TGCGCCAGCAGCCAAGATAAGACTAGCGGGCCCTACAATGAGCAGTTCTTC.